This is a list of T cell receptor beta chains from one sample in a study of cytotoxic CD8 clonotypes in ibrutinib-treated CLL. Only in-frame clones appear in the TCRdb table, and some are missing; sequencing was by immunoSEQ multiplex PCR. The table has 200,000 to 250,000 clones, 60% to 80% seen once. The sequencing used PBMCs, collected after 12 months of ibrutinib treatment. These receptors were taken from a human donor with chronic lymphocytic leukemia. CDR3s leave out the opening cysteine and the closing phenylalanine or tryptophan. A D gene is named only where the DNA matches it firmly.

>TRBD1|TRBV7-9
ASSSGDRASYGYT
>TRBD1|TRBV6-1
ASSERTGGAVASYEQY
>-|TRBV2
ASSPQDQPQH
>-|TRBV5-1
ASSFGTSETQY
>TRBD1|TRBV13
ASSSLRDRGGDEQF
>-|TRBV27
ASFFELGESYNEQF
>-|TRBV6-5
ASSYSGENTEAF
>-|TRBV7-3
ASSYEQGYEQY
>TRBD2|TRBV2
ASRLAGGPSSYNEQF
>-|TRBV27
ASSAISSPDTQY
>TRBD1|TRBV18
ASSPQGAGTGELF
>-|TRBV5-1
ASSRTGTSAGNTIY
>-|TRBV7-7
ASSLGVTDTQY
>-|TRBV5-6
ASSLAQRNTEAF
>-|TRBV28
ASSLQAASGNTIY
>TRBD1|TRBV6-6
ASSYSVQGADTQY